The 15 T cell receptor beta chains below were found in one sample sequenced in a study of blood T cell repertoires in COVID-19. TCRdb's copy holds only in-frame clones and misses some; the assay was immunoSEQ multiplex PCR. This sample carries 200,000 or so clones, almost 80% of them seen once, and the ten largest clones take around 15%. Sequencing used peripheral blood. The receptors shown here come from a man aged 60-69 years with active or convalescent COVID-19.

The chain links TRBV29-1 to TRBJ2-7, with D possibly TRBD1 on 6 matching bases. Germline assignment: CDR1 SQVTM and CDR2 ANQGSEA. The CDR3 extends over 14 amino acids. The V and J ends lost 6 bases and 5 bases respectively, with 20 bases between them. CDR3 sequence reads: CSVTPRDMVNEQYF. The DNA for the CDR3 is TGCAGCGTGACCCCCCGGGACATGGTCAACGAGCAGTACTTC.

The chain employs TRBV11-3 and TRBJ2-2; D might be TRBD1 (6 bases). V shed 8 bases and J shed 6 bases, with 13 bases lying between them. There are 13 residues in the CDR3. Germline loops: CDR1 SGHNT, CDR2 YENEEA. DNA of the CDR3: TGTGCCAGCTCAAAGGGGGTTGCCGGGGAGCTGTTTTTT. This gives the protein CASSKGVAGELFF.

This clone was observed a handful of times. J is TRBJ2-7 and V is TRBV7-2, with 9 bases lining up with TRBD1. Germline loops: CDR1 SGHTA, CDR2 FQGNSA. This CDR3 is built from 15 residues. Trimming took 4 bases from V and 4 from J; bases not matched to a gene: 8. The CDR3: CASSWAGQGSYEQYF. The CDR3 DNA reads TGTGCCAGCAGCTGGGCCGGACAGGGGTCGTACGAGCAGTACTTC. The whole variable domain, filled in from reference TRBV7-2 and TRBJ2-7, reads GAGVSQSPSNKVTEKGKDVELRCDPISGHTALYWYRQSLGQGLEFLIYFQGNSAPDKSGLPSDRFSAERTGGSVSTLTIQRTQQEDSAVYLCASSWAGQGSYEQYFGPGTRLTVT.

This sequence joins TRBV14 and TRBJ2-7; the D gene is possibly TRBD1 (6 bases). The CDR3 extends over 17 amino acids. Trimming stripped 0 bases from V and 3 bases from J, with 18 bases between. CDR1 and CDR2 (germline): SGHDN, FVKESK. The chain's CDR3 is CASSQDGGRGVFYEQYF. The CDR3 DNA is TGTGCCAGCAGCCAAGATGGGGGCAGGGGAGTCTTCTACGAGCAGTACTTC.

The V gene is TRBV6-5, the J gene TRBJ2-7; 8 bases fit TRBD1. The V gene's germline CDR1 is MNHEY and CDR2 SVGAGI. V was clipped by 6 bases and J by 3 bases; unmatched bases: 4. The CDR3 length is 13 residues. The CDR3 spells CASSTGGSYEQYF. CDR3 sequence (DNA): TGTGCCAGCAGCACAGGGGGGAGCTACGAGCAGTACTTC.

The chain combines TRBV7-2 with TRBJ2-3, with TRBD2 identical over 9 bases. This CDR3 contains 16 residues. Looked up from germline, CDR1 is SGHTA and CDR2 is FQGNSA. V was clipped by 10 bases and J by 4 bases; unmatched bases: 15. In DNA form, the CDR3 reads TGTGCCATAACCTTTAGCGGGAGTGGTGATCCAGATACGCAGTATTTT. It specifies CAITFSGSGDPDTQYF.

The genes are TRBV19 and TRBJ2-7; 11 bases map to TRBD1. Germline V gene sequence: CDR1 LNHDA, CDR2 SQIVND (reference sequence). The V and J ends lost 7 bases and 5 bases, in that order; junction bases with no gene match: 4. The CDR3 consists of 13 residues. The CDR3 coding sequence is TGTGCCAGTATAGGACAGGGGGCCAACGAGCAGTACTTC. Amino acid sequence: CASIGQGANEQYF. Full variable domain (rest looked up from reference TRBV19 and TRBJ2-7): DGGITQSPKYLFRKEGQNVTLSCEQNLNHDAMYWYRQDPGQGLRLIYYSQIVNDFQKGDIAEGYSVSREKKESFPLTVTSAQKNPTAFYLCASIGQGANEQYFGPGTRLTVT.

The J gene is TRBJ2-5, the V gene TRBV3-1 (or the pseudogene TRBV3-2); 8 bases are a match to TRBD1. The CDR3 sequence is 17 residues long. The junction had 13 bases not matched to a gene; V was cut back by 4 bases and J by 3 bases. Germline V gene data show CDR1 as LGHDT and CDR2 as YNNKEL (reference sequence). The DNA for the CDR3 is TGTGCCAGCAGCCCGCAGGGGGCGATAAGCCAGAAAGAGACCCAGTACTTC. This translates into CASSPQGAISQKETQYF.

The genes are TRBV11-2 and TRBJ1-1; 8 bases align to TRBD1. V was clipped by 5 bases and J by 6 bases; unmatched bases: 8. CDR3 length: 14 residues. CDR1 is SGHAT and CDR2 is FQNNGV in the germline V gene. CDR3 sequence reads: CASSGRDRGPEAFF. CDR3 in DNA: TGTGCCAGCAGCGGACGAGACAGGGGTCCTGAAGCTTTCTTT.

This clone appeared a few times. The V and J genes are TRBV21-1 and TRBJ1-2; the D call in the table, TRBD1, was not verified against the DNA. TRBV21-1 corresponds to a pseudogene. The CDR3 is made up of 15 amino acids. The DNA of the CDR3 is TGTGCCAGCAGCAAAGAGGGACAGGGGGACTATGGCTACACCTTC. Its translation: CASSKEGQGDYGYTF.

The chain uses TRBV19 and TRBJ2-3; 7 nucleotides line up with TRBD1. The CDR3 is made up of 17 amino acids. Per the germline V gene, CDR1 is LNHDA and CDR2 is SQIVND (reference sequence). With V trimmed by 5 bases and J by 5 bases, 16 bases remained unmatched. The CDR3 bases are TGTGCCAGTAGTCAGCCGAGACAGGGTGGTAAGGGAGATACGCAGTATTTT. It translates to CASSQPRQGGKGDTQYF. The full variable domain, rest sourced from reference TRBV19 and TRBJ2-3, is DGGITQSPKYLFRKEGQNVTLSCEQNLNHDAMYWYRQDPGQGLRLIYYSQIVNDFQKGDIAEGYSVSREKKESFPLTVTSAQKNPTAFYLCASSQPRQGGKGDTQYFGPGTRLTVL.

The CDR3 bases are TGTGCCAGCAGTCTTTACACCCGTGGCCAGCCCCAGCATTTT. Translated, it gives CASSLYTRGQPQHF. The chain carries TRBV2 and TRBJ1-5; no definite D call. This CDR3 region has 14 residues. Germline V gene lookup returns CDR1 SNHLY and CDR2 FYNNEI. V was trimmed by 5 bases and J by 7 bases, leaving 15 bases between them.

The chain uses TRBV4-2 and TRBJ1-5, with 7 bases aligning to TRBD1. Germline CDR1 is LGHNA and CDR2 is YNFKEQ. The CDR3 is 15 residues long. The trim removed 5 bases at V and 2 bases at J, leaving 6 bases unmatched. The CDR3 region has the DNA TGTGCCAGCAGCGCCCGACAGGGAGGCAATCAGCCCCAGCATTTT. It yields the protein CASSARQGGNQPQHF.

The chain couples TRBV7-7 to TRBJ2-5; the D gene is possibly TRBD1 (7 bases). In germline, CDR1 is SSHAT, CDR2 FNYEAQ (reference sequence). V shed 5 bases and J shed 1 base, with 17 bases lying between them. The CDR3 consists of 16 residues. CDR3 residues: CASSPEGAGLQETQYF. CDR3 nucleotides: TGTGCCAGCAGCCCTGAGGGGGCGGGACTCCAAGAGACCCAGTACTTC.

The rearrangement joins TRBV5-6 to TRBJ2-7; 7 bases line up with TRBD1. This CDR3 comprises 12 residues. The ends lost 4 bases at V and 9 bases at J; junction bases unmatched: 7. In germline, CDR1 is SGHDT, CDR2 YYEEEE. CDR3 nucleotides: TGTGCCAGCAGCCTACGACAGGGCAGGCAGTACTTC. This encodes CASSLRQGRQYF.